This passage covers 6 T cell receptor beta chains from one sample sequenced in a study of T cell responses to AZD1222 COVID-19 vaccine. Assay used: immunoSEQ multiplex PCR; TCRdb lists only in-frame clones, some missing. Among around 140,000 clones, 90% were seen once, and the ten largest hold 6.9%. The sequences come from peripheral blood, collected on day 0 of AZD1222 vaccination. All receptors come from an adult in good health.

This sequence joins TRBV12-3 or TRBV12-4 and TRBJ1-1; 8 bases align to TRBD1. Trimming removed 5 bases from V and 4 bases from J; junction bases left unmatched: 3. CDR3 length: 13 amino acids. The CDR3 region has the DNA TGTGCCAGCAGTACGGGGACAGGCACTGAAGCTTTCTTT. It specifies CASSTGTGTEAFF.

The chain is built from TRBV7-9 and TRBJ2-5, with a tentative D call TRBD1 (5 bases). Germline lookup yields CDR1 SEHNR and CDR2 FQNEAQ (reference sequence). CDR3 length: 17 amino acids. The ends were cut back, 4 bases at V and 2 bases at J, with 20 bases in the middle. The CDR3 sequence: CASSSILGASKQETQYF. CDR3 DNA: TGTGCCAGCAGCTCAATTCTTGGGGCGTCCAAGCAAGAGACCCAGTACTTC. The full variable domain, rest sourced from reference TRBV7-9 and TRBJ2-5, is DTGVSQNPRHKITKRGQNVTFRCDPISEHNRLYWYRQTLGQGPEFLTYFQNEAQLEKSRLLSDRFSAERPKGSFSTLEIQRTEQGDSAMYLCASSSILGASKQETQYFGPGTRLLVL.

The chain is built from TRBV6-5 and TRBJ1-2; D gene uncertain. Germline V gene lookup returns CDR1 MNHEY and CDR2 SVGAGI. With 7 bases removed from V and 1 base from J, the gap between germline ends came to 13 bases. The CDR3 is 14 residues long. This CDR3 reads CASTVGPINYGYTF. In DNA form, the CDR3 reads TGTGCCAGCACCGTCGGACCGATTAACTATGGCTACACCTTC.

The rearrangement joins TRBV19 to TRBJ2-7; tentative D call: TRBD1 (6 bases). The germline V gene has CDR1 LNHDA and CDR2 SQIVND (reference sequence). The CDR3 is 15 residues long. The V end lost 1 base, the J end lost 4 bases, and 14 bases lay between the germline ends. CDR3 loop: CASSIGSGRGYEQYF. Written as DNA, the CDR3 is TGTGCCAGTAGTATAGGTTCCGGCAGGGGATACGAGCAGTACTTC.

Regarding this clone: Other DNA variants within this sample encode the same CDR3. The CDR3 here is CASSLDPGQPQHF. The DNA of the CDR3 is TGTGCCAGCAGCTTAGACCCTGGCCAGCCCCAGCATTTT. The chain has TRBV11-2 and TRBJ1-5; no firm D call. The CDR3 has 13 residues. Looked up from germline, CDR1 is SGHAT and CDR2 is FQNNGV. V shed 0 bases and J shed 7 bases, with 7 bases lying between them.

This rearrangement joins TRBV6-5 to TRBJ1-4, with 7 positions matching TRBD1. With 5 bases clipped from V and 7 bases from J, the junction kept 10 bases outside the gene matches. In germline, CDR1 is MNHEY, CDR2 SVGAGI. The CDR3 loop spans 15 amino acids. The CDR3 loop is CASSRDRVSREKLFF. CDR3 coding DNA: TGTGCCAGCAGTAGAGACAGGGTTTCGCGTGAAAAACTGTTTTTT.